This is a list of T cell receptor beta chains from one sample in a study of PD-L1 blockade in urothelial cancer. The protocol was immunoSEQ multiplex PCR, while the TCRdb copy is restricted to in-frame clones and leaves out a portion. The sample has about 38,000 clones, about 85% seen once. This specimen was PBMCs, taken around atezolizumab (anti-PD-L1) treatment. The receptor set was obtained from a man older than 75 with urothelial cancer. CDR3s include the opening cysteine and the closing phenylalanine or tryptophan. The D gene is left open where the match is weak. A row's size may be missing; if present it is once, few, many or a size class.

>14|TRBV7-9|-|-|TRBJ2-1
CASSLGLGEDEQFF
TGTGCCAGCAGCTTAGGTCTAGGGGAGGATGAGCAGTTCTTC
>16|TRBV30|-|TRBD1|TRBJ2-5
CAWRVMDRGTQETQYF
TGTGCCTGGAGGGTGATGGACAGGGGTACCCAAGAGACCCAGTACTTC
>12|TRBV30|-|-|TRBJ1-4
CAWGRTSEKLFF
TGTGCCTGGGGCAGGACAAGCGAAAAACTGTTTTTT
>15|TRBV28|-|TRBD1|TRBJ2-3
CASLTGTGETDTQYF
TGTGCCAGCCTTACCGGGACAGGGGAAACAGATACGCAGTATTTT
>13|TRBV2|few|-|TRBJ1-1
CASRVTVNTEAFF
TGTGCCAGCAGGGTGACAGTGAACACTGAAGCTTTCTTT
>14|TRBV27|-|-|TRBJ2-2
CASSPRPNTGELFF
TGTGCCAGCAGTCCCAGGCCGAACACCGGGGAGCTGTTTTTT
>15|TRBV7-2|-|-|TRBJ2-2
CASSLKQGYTGELFF
TGTGCCAGCAGCTTAAAGCAGGGCTACACCGGGGAGCTGTTTTTT
>16|TRBV5-8|-|-|TRBJ2-7
CASRMTGAPGRDEQYF
TGTGCCAGCAGAATGACGGGTGCTCCAGGGCGCGACGAGCAGTACTTC
>13|TRBV12-5|-|-|TRBJ2-3
CASGLAGSIAQYF
TGTGCTAGTGGTTTGGCCGGTTCTATAGCGCAGTATTTT
>14|TRBV2|-|TRBD1|TRBJ1-2
CASSEDRGIYGYTF
TGTGCCAGCAGTGAGGACAGGGGGATCTATGGCTACACCTTC
>12|TRBV29-1|-|TRBD2|TRBJ2-1
CSVDLAAEERFF
TGCAGCGTGGACCTAGCGGCCGAGGAGAGGTTCTTC
>15|TRBV5-4|once|-|TRBJ2-2
CASSFSGADTGELFF
TGTGCCAGCAGCTTTTCAGGGGCCGACACCGGGGAGCTGTTTTTT
>16|TRBV19|-|TRBD1|TRBJ2-3
CASSPMTGSDPDTQYF
TGTGCCAGTAGCCCCATGACAGGGTCGGATCCAGATACGCAGTATTTT
>11|TRBV2|many|-|TRBJ2-7
CASRLANEQYF
TGTGCCAGCAGGTTAGCTAACGAGCAGTACTTC
>14|TRBV30|-|TRBD1|TRBJ2-7
CASLTQGQAYEQYF
TGTGCCTCACTCACCCAAGGACAGGCCTACGAGCAGTACTTC
>13|TRBV2|-|-|TRBJ2-3
CASKRRETDTQYF
TGTGCCAGCAAGAGGAGGGAAACCGATACGCAGTATTTT
>16|TRBV30|once|TRBD1|TRBJ1-1
CAWSAKTGGPNTEAFF
TGTGCCTGGAGTGCTAAGACAGGGGGGCCGAACACTGAAGCTTTCTTT
>15|TRBV9|few|TRBD2|TRBJ2-5
CASSVTGRAIETQYF
TGTGCCAGCAGCGTAACCGGGAGGGCCATCGAGACCCAGTACTTC
>15|TRBV5-1|-|TRBD1|TRBJ2-3
CASSRQGAHTDTQYF
TGCGCCAGCAGCCGGCAGGGGGCACACACAGATACGCAGTATTTT
>17|TRBV15|-|TRBD1|TRBJ2-6
CATSSRDRGFGANVLTF
TGTGCCACCAGCAGCCGGGACAGGGGCTTCGGGGCCAACGTCCTGACTTTC
>17|TRBV11-1|few|TRBD2|TRBJ2-3
CASSFSQTSGRADTQYF
TGTGCCAGCAGCTTTTCACAGACTAGCGGGAGAGCAGATACGCAGTATTTT
>13|TRBV19|medium-sized|-|TRBJ1-1
CASSMRGNTEAFF
TGTGCCAGTAGTATGCGAGGGAACACTGAAGCTTTCTTT
>17|TRBV5-1|-|TRBD2|TRBJ2-1
CASSSPTELAGGPEQFF
TGCGCCAGCAGCTCCCCAACCGAACTAGCGGGAGGTCCTGAGCAGTTCTTC
>18|TRBV5-1|once|TRBD2|TRBJ2-2
CASSLSGTSGSSTGELFF
TGCGCCAGCAGCTTGTCCGGGACTAGCGGGAGCTCCACCGGGGAGCTGTTTTTT
>19|TRBV14|-|-|TRBJ1-5
CASSQARTVLGPSNQPQHF
TGTGCCAGCAGCCAAGCGCGGACAGTCCTCGGGCCTAGCAATCAGCCCCAGCATTTT
>12|TRBV2|-|-|TRBJ2-5
CASSDVRETQYF
TGTGCCAGCAGTGATGTGAGGGAGACCCAGTACTTC
>17|TRBV11-2|-|TRBD2|TRBJ2-5
CASSPGLAGGYQETQYF
TGTGCCAGCAGCCCGGGACTAGCGGGAGGGTACCAAGAGACCCAGTACTTC
>14|TRBV19|-|TRBD1|TRBJ2-1
CASSIPGQGFEQFF
TGTGCCAGTAGTATACCGGGACAGGGCTTTGAGCAGTTCTTC
>16|TRBV4-2|-|-|TRBJ1-6
CASSQDKSSYNSPLHF
TGTGCCAGCAGCCAAGATAAGAGCTCCTATAATTCACCCCTCCACTTT
>14|TRBV29-1|-|TRBD1|TRBJ1-5
CSVLPGQGNQPQHF
TGCAGCGTTCTACCGGGACAGGGCAATCAGCCCCAGCATTTT
>11|TRBV27|-|TRBD1|TRBJ1-1
CASIQTGVAFF
TGTGCCAGCATACAAACAGGGGTAGCTTTCTTT
>14|TRBV15|-|-|TRBJ2-2
CATSDKANTGELFF
TGTGCCACCAGCGACAAAGCGAACACCGGGGAGCTGTTTTTT
>17|TRBV10-1|once|TRBD1|TRBJ2-3
CASSESRGTESTDTQYF
TGCGCCAGCAGTGAGTCTAGGGGGACAGAGAGCACAGATACGCAGTATTTT
>14|TRBV19|-|TRBD1|TRBJ1-1
CASSIGGTAPEAFF
TGTGCCAGTAGTATAGGAGGGACAGCCCCAGAAGCTTTCTTT
>16|TRBV7-2|-|-|TRBJ2-5
CASSLALGGGEETQYF
TGTGCCAGCAGCTTAGCGCTAGGTGGAGGGGAAGAGACCCAGTACTTC
>13|TRBV7-2|-|-|TRBJ2-5
CASSLSSRETQYF
TGTGCCAGCAGCTTAAGTAGTCGAGAGACCCAGTACTTC
>14|TRBV2|-|-|TRBJ1-5
CASKELDSNQPQHF
TGTGCCAGCAAAGAGTTAGATAGCAATCAGCCCCAGCATTTT
>16|TRBV2|once|-|TRBJ2-5
CASSESSAGARETQYF
TGTGCCAGCAGTGAATCGTCGGCGGGGGCGCGGGAGACCCAGTACTTC
>18|TRBV2|-|TRBD1|TRBJ1-2
CASSGDRALLSAGRGYTF
TGTGCCAGCAGTGGGGACAGGGCGCTCCTTTCGGCGGGCCGCGGCTACACCTTC
>18|TRBV10-3|-|-|TRBJ1-1
CAISSGIPPGLQNTEAFF
TGTGCCATCAGCAGCGGTATCCCACCCGGACTGCAGAACACTGAAGCTTTCTTT
>13|TRBV18|-|-|TRBJ1-5
CASSPTGTQPQHF
TGTGCCAGCTCACCTACAGGGACCCAGCCCCAGCATTTT
>16|TRBV19|-|TRBD1|TRBJ2-3
CASSPPGQGASDTQYF
TGTGCCAGTAGTCCCCCCGGACAGGGGGCATCAGATACGCAGTATTTT
>15|TRBV28|-|-|TRBJ2-1
CASAVPGGTYNEQFF
TGTGCCAGCGCGGTCCCCGGCGGGACCTACAATGAGCAGTTCTTC
>13|TRBV2|-|-|TRBJ1-5
CASSWELNQPQHF
TGTGCCAGCAGTTGGGAGCTAAATCAGCCCCAGCATTTT
>15|TRBV5-6|-|-|TRBJ2-6
CASSLATFGANVLTF
TGTGCCAGCAGCTTGGCCACTTTTGGGGCCAACGTCCTGACTTTC
>16|TRBV5-1|-|-|TRBJ2-3
CASSFLSGRGTDTQYF
TGCGCCAGCAGCTTTCTTAGCGGAAGGGGCACAGATACGCAGTATTTT
>14|TRBV19|few|TRBD1|TRBJ1-2
CASSIRTGEYGYTF
TGTGCCAGTAGTATCCGGACAGGGGAATATGGCTACACCTTC
>14|TRBV21-1|-|-|TRBJ1-4
CASTAGGRNEKLFF
TGTGCCAGCACCGCAGGGGGCCGGAATGAAAAACTGTTTTTT
>15|TRBV27|-|TRBD1|TRBJ1-5
CASRTTGGSNQPQHF
TGTGCCAGCAGGACGACAGGGGGAAGCAATCAGCCCCAGCATTTT
>15|TRBV19|-|-|TRBJ1-1
CASIPAGGGYTEAFF
TGTGCCAGTATCCCTGCGGGTGGGGGCTACACTGAAGCTTTCTTT
>15|TRBV10-2|once|TRBD2|TRBJ2-1
CASKKAGGVYNEQFF
TGCGCCAGCAAGAAAGCGGGAGGGGTATACAATGAGCAGTTCTTC
>14|TRBV29-1|-|-|TRBJ1-4
CSVSGFETNEKLFF
TGCAGCGTTTCAGGGTTCGAAACTAATGAAAAACTGTTTTTT
>15|TRBV19|-|TRBD1|TRBJ2-5
CASSSRDRGPETQYF
TGTGCCAGTAGTTCCCGGGACAGGGGTCCGGAGACCCAGTACTTC
>13|TRBV23-1|-|-|TRBJ1-2
CASSRRRAEGYTF
TGCGCCAGCAGTCGTAGGAGGGCGGAGGGCTACACCTTC
>12|TRBV6-5|-|TRBD1|TRBJ1-2
CASRGTGYGYTF
TGTGCCAGCAGGGGGACAGGCTATGGCTACACCTTC